This T cell receptor beta chain emerged from a study of shared clonotypes between healthy human individuals (TCRdb year 2020). Looking at the study overall: The cohort comprised a couple of women and a few men aged 18 to 49 years. For each donor, CD4 naive and CD4 memory were each given three plates, CD8 naive was given two plates, and CD8 memory was given one plate. The study deeply sequenced blood TCR repertoires of about 5 healthy adults to estimate repertoire size and the extent of clonotype sharing between individuals. Different laboratories and diverse techniques were used to prepare libraries and sequence TCR repertoires, to increase sequencing depth and limit assay-specific biases. Leukapheresis yielded between about 0.9 and 9 billion PBMCs per donor.

Using the deep immunoSEQ assay, TCR CDR3 regions were amplified from genomic DNA by multiplex PCR. For each cell subset, the extracted genomic DNA was distributed evenly across all wells of several immunoSEQ 96-well plates, and each plate served as one replicate. For sorted subsets, approximately 210 ng of genomic DNA, equivalent to 25,000 to 35,000 T cell genomes, went into each replicate PCR. The purified libraries were quantified using a Qubit 3.0 fluorometer, sized with a Bioanalyzer 2100, and then quantified again using the KAPA Library Quantification kit. Every immunoSEQ 96-well plate was sequenced on a separate single-read 150-cycle Illumina NextSeq 550 flow cell. The paper's data handling went like this. The immunoSEQ output contained only junctional sequences without quality scores, so filtering could not match that applied to full-length reads. To assign V/J genes and CDR3, sequences were annotated against IMGT germline references using PyIR, a Python wrapper for IgBLAST v1.9. Reads with weak V/J assignments (E-value above 1e-6), missing CDR3, stop codons, out-of-frame junctions, or ambiguous translated residues were removed. V3J clonotypes were defined as sequences sharing the same inferred V gene, J gene, and CDR3 amino acid sequence. Percentage overlap between repertoires was computed as shared unique clonotypes divided by the size of the smaller repertoire. Repertoire richness was assessed with RTK rarefaction, the Chao1 estimator, and Recon v2.1 estimates of unobserved clonotypes. For all TCRbeta clonotypes obtained by the gDNA method from four donors, generation probabilities were computed with OLGA. Drawn from immuneACCESS, this table holds only the in-frame rearrangements with V and J called that TCRdb kept. Clones are partly lost; checked studies trace under half to an unresolved V gene and leave the rest unexplained. The DNA was the basis for D and trimming; V, J and clone size are from that table. The sample profile shows roughly 2 million clones; 85% to 95% of them were found once. The top ten constitute 0.1% to 0.15% of the sample.

What the work shows at the level of the full study, not this receptor alone: The genetic and exposure-history diversity represented was limited by the small number of donors. Sampling was limited to blood, and TCR repertoires in tissue likely differ from TCR repertoires in blood. About 5% of naive CD4, 3.5% of naive CD8, roughly 2.5% of memory CD4, and 0.4% of memory CD8 clonotypes were shared across four donors. Pairwise subsampling led to the expectation that sequencing depth would affect the degree of clonotype sharing among donors. Naive subsets generally had larger estimated clonotype richness than memory subsets did. Clonotypes shared by all four sorted-subset donors showed higher generation probabilities than non-shared clonotypes. Incomplete sequencing was indicated by rarefaction of sorted-subset datasets, despite the large sequencing depth.

Sequences SGDLS (CDR1) and YYNGEE (CDR2) are obtained from the germline V gene. The V end loses 4 bases and the J end loses 1 base, and a stretch of 9 bases separates them. Counted from cysteine to phenylalanine, this CDR3 has 15 amino acids. The kept DNA is CDR3 alone, 45 bases in frame from the first base. The donors were healthy, HIV-negative adults with no recently reported acute infections or vaccinations. Every donor was a Caucasian adult residing in Nashville, Tennessee, USA. Magnetic negative selection was used to enrich CD4+ T cells, after which naive cells were positively selected on CD45RA and the negative fraction became the memory subset. Blood was obtained by leukapheresis, after which PBMCs were separated by Ficoll-Histopaque density gradient centrifugation and cryopreserved in liquid nitrogen vapor phase. Analytical flow cytometry was used to check the purity and quantity of every magnetically sorted T cell population. Each sorted fraction had its genomic DNA isolated and then quantified by UV absorbance on a Nanodrop 2000c.

To note about this clone: Which antigen it targets is not known. No much larger clonotype is one base removed from it; base qualities were not supplied.

The TCR originated in a man aged 18 to 30 in good health. Material: naive CD4+ T cells sorted from blood. Reading the label with the study, this specimen's cell subset or site is: CD45RA+ positively selected. The chain couples TRBV9 to TRBJ1-6; TRBD1 is a possible D gene, resting on 6 matching bases. The CDR3 is CASSTRGSYNSPLHF. In nucleotide form, the sequence is TGTGCCAGCAGCACCAGGGGATCCTATAATTCACCCCTCCACTTT.